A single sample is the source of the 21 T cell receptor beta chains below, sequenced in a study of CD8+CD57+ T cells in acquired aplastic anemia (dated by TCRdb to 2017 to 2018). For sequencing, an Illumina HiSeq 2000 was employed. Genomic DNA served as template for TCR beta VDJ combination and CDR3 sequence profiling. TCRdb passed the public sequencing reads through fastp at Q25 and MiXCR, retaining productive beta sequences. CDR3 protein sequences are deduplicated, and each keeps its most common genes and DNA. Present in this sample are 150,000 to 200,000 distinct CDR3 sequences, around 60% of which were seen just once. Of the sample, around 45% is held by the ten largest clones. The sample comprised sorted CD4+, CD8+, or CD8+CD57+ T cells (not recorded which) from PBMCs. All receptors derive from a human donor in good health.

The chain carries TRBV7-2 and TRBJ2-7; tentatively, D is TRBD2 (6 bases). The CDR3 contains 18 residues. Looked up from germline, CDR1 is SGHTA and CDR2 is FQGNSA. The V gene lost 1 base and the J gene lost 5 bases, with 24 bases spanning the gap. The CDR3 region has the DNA TGTGCCAGCAGCTTAGGGGGGGTCCTCTGGGGCCTTAGCGACGAGCAGTACTTC. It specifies CASSLGGVLWGLSDEQYF.

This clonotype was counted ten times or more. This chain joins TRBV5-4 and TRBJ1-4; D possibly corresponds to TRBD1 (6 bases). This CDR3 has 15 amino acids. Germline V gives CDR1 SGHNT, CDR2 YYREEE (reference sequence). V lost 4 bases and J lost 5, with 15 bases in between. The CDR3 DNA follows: TGTGCCAGCAGCCCGGACAGATATGGGAATGAAAAACTGTTTTTT. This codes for CASSPDRYGNEKLFF.

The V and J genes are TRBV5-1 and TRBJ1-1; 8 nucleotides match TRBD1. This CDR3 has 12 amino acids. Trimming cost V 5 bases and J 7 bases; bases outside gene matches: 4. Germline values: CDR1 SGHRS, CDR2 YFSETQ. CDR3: CASSKGTGEAFF. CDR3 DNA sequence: TGCGCCAGCAGTAAGGGGACAGGTGAAGCTTTCTTT. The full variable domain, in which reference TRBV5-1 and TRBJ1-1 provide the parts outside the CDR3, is KAGVTQTPRYLIKTRGQQVTLSCSPISGHRSVSWYQQTPGQGLQFLFEYFSETQRNKGNFPGRFSGRQFSNSRSEMNVSTLELGDSALYLCASSKGTGEAFFGQGTRLTVV.

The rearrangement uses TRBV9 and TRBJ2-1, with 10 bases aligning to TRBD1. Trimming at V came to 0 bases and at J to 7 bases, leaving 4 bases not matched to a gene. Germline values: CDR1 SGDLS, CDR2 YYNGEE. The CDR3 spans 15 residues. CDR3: CASSVGGTGVNEQFF. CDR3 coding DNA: TGTGCCAGCAGCGTAGGGGGGACAGGGGTGAATGAGCAGTTCTTC.

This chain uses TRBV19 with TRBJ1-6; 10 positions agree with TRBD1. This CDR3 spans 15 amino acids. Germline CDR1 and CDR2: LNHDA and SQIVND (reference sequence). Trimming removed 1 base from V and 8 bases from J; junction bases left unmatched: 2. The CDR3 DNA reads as TGTGCCAGTAGTATAGTCGGGACAGGGGATTCACCCCTCCACTTT. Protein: CASSIVGTGDSPLHF.

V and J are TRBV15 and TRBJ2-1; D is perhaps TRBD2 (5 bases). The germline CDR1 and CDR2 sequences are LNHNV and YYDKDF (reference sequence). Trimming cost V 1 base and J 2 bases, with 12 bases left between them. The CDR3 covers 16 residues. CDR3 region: CATSRVSGKAYNEQFF. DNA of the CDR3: TGTGCCACCAGCAGAGTGTCGGGGAAGGCCTACAATGAGCAGTTCTTC.

In DNA form, the CDR3 reads TGTGCCAGCCGAACAGGGAACCTCTACAATGAGCAGTTCTTC. Protein: CASRTGNLYNEQFF. This chain uses TRBV28 with TRBJ2-1; tentatively, D is TRBD1 (6 bases). The CDR3 is made up of 14 amino acids. Trimming pared 8 bases from V and 3 bases from J, leaving 14 bases between. Germline V gives CDR1 MDHEN, CDR2 SYDVKM.

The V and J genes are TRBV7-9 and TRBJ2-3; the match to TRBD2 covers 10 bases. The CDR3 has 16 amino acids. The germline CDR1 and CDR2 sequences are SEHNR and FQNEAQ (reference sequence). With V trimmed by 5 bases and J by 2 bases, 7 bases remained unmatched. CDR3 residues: CASSILGTSVTDTQYF. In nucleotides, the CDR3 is TGTGCCAGCAGCATTCTAGGGACTAGCGTCACAGATACGCAGTATTTT.

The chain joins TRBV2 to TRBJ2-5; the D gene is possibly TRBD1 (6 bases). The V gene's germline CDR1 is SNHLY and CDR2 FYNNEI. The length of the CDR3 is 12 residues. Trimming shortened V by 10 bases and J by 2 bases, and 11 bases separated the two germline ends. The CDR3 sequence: CATGQPQETQYF. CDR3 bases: TGTGCCACCGGACAGCCGCAAGAGACCCAGTACTTC.

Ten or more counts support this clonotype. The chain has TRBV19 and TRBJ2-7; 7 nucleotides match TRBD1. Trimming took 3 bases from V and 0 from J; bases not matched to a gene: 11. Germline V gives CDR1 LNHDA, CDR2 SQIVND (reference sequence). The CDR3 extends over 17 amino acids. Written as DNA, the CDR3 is TGTGCCAGTAGTATCTTTCATGGACAGGCCAGCTCCTACGAGCAGTACTTC. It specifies CASSIFHGQASSYEQYF.

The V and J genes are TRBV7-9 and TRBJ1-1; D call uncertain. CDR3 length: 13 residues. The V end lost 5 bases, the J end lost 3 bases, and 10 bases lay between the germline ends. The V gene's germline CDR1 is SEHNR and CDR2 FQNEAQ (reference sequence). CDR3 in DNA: TGTGCCAGCAGCCGCGGACCCGACACTGAAGCTTTCTTT. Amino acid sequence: CASSRGPDTEAFF.

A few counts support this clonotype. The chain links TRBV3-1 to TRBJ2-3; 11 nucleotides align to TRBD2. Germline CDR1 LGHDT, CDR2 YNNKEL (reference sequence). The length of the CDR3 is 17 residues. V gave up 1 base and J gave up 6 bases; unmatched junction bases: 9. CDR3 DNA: TGTGCCAGCAGCCAAGGGCTAGCGGGAGGAGGGAGGGATACGCAGTATTTT. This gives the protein CASSQGLAGGGRDTQYF.

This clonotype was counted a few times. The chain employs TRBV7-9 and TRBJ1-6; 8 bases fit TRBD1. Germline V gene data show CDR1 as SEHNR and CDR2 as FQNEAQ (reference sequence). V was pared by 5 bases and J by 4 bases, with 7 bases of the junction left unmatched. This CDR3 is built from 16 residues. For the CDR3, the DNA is TGTGCCAGCAGCATAGGCTGGACAGGGTATAATTCACCCCTCCACTTT. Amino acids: CASSIGWTGYNSPLHF. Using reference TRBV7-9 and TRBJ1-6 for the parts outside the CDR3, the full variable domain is DTGVSQNPRHKITKRGQNVTFRCDPISEHNRLYWYRQTLGQGPEFLTYFQNEAQLEKSRLLSDRFSAERPKGSFSTLEIQRTEQGDSAMYLCASSIGWTGYNSPLHFGNGTRLTVT.

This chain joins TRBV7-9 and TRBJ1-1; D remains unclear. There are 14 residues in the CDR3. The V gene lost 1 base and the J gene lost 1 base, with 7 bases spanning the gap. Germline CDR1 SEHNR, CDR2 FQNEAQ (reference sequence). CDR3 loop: CASSLGRPNTEAFF. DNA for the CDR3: TGTGCCAGCAGCTTAGGCCGGCCGAACACTGAAGCTTTCTTT.

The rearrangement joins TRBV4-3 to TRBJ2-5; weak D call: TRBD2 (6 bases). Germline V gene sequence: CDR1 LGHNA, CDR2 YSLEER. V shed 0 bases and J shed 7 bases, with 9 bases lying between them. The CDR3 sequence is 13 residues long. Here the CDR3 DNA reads TGCGCCAGCAGCCAAGATCAGGGAGGGACCCAGTACTTC. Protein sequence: CASSQDQGGTQYF.

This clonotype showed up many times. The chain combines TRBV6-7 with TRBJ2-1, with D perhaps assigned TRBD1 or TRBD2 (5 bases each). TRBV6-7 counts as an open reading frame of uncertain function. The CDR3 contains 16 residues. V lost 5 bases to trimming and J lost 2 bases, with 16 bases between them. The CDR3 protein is CASSPLVGPPYNEQFF. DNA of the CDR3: TGTGCCAGCAGTCCCCTGGTGGGACCTCCCTACAATGAGCAGTTCTTC.

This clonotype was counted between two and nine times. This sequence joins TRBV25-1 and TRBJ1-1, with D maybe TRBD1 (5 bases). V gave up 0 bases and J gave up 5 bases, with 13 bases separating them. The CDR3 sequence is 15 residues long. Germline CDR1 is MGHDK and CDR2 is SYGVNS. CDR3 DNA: TGTGCCAGCAGTGAATACAGGGCCAAAAGAACTGAAGCTTTCTTT. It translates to CASSEYRAKRTEAFF.

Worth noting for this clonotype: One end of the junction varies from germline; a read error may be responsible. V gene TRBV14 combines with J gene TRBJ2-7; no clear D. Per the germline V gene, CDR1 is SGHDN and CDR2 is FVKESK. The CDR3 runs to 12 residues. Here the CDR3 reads CASSQVGRPDNF. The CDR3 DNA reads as TGTGCCAGCAGCCAAGTCGGGCGGCCAGACAACTTC. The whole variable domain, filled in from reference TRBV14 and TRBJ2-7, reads EAGVTQFPSHSVIEKGQTVTLRCDPISGHDNLYWYRRVMGKEIKFLLHFVKESKQDESGMPNNRFLAERTGGTYSTLKVQPAELEDSGVYFCASSQVGRPDNFGPGTRLTVT.

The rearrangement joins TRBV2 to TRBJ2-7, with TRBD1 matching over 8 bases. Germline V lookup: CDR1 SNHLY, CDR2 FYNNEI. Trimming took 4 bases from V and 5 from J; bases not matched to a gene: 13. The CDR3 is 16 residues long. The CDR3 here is CASSGARDRISHEQYF. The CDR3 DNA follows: TGTGCCAGCAGTGGGGCACGGGACAGGATAAGCCACGAGCAGTACTTC. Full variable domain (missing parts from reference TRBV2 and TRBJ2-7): EPEVTQTPSHQVTQMGQEVILRCVPISNHLYFYWYRQILGQKVEFLVSFYNNEISEKSEIFDDQFSVERPDGSNFTLKIRSTKLEDSAMYFCASSGARDRISHEQYFGPGTRLTVT.

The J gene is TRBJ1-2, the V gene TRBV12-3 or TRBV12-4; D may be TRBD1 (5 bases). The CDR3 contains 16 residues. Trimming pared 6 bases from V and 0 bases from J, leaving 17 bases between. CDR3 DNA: TGTGCCAGCAGCTTAACGGGCTGGGGGACTAACTATGGCTACACCTTC. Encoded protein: CASSLTGWGTNYGYTF.

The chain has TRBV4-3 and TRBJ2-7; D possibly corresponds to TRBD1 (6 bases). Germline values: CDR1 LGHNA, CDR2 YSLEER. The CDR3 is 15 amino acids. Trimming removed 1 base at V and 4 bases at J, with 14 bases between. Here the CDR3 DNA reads TGCGCCAGCAGCCAAGCCCGGGGACAAGAGTACGAGCAGTACTTC. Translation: CASSQARGQEYEQYF.